The entry below gives a single TCR beta chain sequence along with its context. The target antigen is unknown. This entry belongs to a study of T cell repertoires in cytomegalovirus infection. Overall study: Recently described HLA-C-restricted plus well-studied HLA-B-restricted CMV epitopes were used. It was the public TCR beta signatures that indicated both CMV infection and matching HLA type.

V trimming: 1 base; J trimming: 5 bases; junction bases outside the gene matches: 4. The CDR3 extends over 15 amino acids. CDR1 is SGHVS, CDR2 FNYEAQ, per germline. TCRdb processed the reads anew with MiXCR; each CDR3 protein has one entry. The table includes hundreds of thousands of distinct CDR3 sequences, around a third detected once. This chain connects TRBV7-6 to TRBJ1-5, with 8 positions matching TRBD1. The sample here was cultured PBMCs, taken from culture after CMV antigen stimulation. The clonotype originates from a human donor in good health (CMV status not recorded). Some clones in this sample may be carry-over from other donors' samples. In DNA, the CDR3 is TGTGCCAGCAGCTTAGGGACAGGGTGGGATCAGCCCCAGCATTTT. Protein: CASSLGTGWDQPQHF.